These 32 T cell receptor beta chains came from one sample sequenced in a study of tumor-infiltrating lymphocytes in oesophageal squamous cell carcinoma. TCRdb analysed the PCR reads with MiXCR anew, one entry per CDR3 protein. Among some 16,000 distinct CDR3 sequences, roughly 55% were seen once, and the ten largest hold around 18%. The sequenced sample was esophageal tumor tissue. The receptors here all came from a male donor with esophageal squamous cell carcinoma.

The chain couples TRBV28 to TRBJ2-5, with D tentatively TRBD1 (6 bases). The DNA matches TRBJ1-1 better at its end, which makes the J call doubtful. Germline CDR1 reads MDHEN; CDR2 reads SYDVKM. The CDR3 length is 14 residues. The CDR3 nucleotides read TGTGCCAGCAGTTTTAGCAGGGGAATCTCTGAAGCTTTCTTT. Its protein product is CASSFSRGISEAFF.

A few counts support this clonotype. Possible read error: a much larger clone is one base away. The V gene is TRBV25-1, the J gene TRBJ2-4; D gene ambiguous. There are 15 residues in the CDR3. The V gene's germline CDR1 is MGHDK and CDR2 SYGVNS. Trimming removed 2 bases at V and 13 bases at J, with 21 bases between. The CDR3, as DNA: TGTGCCAGCAGTGAACGGTCCAGCTCCTACAATGAGCAGTACTTC. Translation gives CASSERSSSYNEQYF.

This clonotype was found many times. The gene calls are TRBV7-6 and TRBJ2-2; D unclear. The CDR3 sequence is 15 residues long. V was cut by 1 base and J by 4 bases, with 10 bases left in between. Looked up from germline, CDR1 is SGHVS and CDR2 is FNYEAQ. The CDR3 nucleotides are TGTGCCAGCAGCTTAGGGCAGTTCAGCACCGGGGAGCTGTTTTTT. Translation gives CASSLGQFSTGELFF.

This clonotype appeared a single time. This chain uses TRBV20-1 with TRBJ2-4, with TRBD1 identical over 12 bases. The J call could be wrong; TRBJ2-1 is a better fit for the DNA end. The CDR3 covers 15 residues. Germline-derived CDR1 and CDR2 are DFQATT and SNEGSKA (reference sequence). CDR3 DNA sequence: TGCAGTGCTCGCACGGGACAGGGGGCGCGAAATGAGCAGTTCTTC. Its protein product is CSARTGQGARNEQFF.

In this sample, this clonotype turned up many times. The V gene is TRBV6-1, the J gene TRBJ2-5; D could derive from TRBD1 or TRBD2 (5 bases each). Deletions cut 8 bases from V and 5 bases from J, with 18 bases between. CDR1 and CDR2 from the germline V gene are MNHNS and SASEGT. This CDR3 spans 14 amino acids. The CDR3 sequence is CASHTSGSGETQYF. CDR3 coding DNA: TGTGCCAGCCATACCTCGGGGTCAGGGGAGACCCAGTACTTC.

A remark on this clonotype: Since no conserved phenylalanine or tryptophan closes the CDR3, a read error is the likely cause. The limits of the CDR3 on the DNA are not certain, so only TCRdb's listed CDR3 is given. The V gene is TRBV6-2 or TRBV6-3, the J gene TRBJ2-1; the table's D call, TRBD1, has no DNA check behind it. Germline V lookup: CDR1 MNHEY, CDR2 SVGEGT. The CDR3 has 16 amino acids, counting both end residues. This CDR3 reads CASSFARGGYGYTFGS.

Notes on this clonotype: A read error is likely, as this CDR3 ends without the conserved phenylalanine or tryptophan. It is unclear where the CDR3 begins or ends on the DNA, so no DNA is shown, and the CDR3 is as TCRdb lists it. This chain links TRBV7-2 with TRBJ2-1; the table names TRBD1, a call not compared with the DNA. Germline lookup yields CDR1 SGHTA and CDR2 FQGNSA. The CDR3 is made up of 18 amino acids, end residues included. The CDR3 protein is CASSAYRGRGLETQYFGN.

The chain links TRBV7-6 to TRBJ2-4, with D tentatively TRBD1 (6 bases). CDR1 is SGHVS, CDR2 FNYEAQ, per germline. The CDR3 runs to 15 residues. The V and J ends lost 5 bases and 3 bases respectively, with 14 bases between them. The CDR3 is CASSPGQLDKNIQYF. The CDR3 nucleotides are TGTGCCAGCAGCCCTGGACAGTTAGACAAAAACATTCAGTACTTC.

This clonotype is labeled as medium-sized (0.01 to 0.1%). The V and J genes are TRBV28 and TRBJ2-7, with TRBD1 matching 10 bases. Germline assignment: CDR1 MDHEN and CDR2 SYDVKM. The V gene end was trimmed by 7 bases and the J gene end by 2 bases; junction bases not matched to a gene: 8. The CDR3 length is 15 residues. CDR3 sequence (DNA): TGTGCCAGCAAAAGGGGACAGGGGTTGACCTACGAGCAGTACTTC. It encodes CASKRGQGLTYEQYF. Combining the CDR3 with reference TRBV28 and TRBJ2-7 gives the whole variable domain DVKVTQSSRYLVKRTGEKVFLECVQDMDHENMFWYRQDPGLGLRLIYFSYDVKMKEKGDIPEGYSVSREKKERFSLILESASTNQTSMYLCASKRGQGLTYEQYFGPGTRLTVT.

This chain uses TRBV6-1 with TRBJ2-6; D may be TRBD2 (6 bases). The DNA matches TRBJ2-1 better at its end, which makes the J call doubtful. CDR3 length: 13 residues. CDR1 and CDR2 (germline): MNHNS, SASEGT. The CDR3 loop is CASSVRLVNEQFF. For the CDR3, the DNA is TGTGCCAGCAGTGTCCGACTAGTAAATGAGCAGTTCTTC.

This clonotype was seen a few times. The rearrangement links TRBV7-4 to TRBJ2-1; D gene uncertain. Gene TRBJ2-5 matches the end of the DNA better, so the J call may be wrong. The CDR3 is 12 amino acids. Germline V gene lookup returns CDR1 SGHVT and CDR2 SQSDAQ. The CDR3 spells CASSPHAETQYF. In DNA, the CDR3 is TGTGCCAGCAGCCCCCACGCTGAGACCCAGTACTTC.

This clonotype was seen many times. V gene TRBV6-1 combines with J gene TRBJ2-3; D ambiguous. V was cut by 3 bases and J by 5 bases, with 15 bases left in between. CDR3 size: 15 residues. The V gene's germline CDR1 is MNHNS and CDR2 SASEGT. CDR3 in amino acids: CASSEVGLMVDTQYF. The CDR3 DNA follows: TGTGCCAGCAGTGAGGTGGGCCTGATGGTAGATACGCAGTATTTT.

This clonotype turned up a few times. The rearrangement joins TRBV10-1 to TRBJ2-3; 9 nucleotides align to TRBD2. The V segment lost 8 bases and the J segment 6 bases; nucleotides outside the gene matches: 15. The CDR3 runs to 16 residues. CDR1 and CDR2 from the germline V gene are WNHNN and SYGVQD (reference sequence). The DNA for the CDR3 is TGCGCCAGCGATAATCTGACTAGCGGATCTTGCGATACGCAGTATTTT. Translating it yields CASDNLTSGSCDTQYF.

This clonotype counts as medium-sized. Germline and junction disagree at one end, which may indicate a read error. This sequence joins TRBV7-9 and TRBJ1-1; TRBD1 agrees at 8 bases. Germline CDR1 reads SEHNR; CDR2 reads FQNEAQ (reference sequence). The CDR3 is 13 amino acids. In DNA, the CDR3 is TGTGCCAGCAGCCGACAGGGGAACGCTGAAGCTTTCTTT. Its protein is CASSRQGNAEAFF.

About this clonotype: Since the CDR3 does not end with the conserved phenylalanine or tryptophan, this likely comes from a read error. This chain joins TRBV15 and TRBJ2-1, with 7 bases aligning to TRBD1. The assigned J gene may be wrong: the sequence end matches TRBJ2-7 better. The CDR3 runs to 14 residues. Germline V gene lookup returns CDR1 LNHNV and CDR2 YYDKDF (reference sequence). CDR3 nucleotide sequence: TGTGCCACCAGCAATCCCGACAGGGTTAGCGAGCAGTACTAT. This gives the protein CATSNPDRVSEQYY.

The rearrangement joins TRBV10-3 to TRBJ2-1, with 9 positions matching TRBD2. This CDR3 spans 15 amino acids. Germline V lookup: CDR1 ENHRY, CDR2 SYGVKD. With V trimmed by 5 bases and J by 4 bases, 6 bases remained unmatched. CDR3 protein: CAISLGSGGYNEQFF. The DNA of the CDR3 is TGTGCCATCAGTCTCGGGAGCGGGGGGTACAATGAGCAGTTCTTC.

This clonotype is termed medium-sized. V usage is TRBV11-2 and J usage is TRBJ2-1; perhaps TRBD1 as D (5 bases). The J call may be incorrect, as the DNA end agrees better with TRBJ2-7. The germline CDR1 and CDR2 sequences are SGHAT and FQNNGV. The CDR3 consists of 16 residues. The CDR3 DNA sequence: TGTGCCAGCAGCTTAGTAGTAGGGGCTCTCTACAATGAGCAGTACTTC. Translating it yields CASSLVVGALYNEQYF.

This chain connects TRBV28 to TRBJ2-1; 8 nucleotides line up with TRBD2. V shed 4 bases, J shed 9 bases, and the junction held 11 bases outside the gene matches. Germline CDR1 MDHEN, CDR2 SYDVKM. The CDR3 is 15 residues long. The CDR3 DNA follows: TGTGCCAGCAGTTCTACCGAGGGACTAGGGACTGAGCAGTTCTTC. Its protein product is CASSSTEGLGTEQFF.

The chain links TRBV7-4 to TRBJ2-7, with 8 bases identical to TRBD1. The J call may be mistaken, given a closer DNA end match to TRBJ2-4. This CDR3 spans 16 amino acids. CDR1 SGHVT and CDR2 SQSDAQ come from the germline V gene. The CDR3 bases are TGTGCCAGCAGCTTAGGACAGGGGTTGGCCAAAAACATTCAGTACTTC. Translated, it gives CASSLGQGLAKNIQYF.

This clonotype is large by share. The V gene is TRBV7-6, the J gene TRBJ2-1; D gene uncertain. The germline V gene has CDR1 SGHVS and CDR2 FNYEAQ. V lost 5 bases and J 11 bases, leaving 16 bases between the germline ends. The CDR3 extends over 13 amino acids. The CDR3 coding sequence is TGTGCCAGCAGCCCCCCTATTGCACAACAGCAGTTCTTC. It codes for CASSPPIAQQQFF.

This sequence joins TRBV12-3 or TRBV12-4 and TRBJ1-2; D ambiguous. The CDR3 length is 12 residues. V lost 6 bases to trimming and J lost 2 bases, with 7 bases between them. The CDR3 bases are TGTGCCAGCAGCCCCGGAAACTATGGCTACACCTTC. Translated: CASSPGNYGYTF.

The CDR3 region is CASSLGVFGYEQYF. Here the CDR3 DNA reads TGTGCCAGCAGCTTAGGAGTGTTTGGGTACGAGCAGTACTTC. The chain employs TRBV7-8 and TRBJ2-4; D gene unclear. The closer fit of TRBJ2-7 to the DNA end suggests the J call may be wrong. Germline CDR1 and CDR2: SGHVS and FQNEAQ. This CDR3 has 14 amino acids.

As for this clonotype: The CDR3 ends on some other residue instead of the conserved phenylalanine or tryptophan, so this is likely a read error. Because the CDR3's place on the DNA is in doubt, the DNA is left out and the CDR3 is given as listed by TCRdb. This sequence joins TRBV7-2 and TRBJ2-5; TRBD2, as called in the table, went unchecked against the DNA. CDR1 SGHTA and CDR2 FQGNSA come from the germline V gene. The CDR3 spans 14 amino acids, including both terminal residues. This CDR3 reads CASSLGNSPLHFGN.

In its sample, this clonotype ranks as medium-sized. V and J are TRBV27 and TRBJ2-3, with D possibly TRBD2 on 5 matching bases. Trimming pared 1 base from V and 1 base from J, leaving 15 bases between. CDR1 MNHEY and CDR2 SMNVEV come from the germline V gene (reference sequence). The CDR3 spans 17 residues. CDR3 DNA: TGTGCCAGCAGTTTATACCCCACGGGATTTGGCACAGATACGCAGTATTTT. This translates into CASSLYPTGFGTDTQYF.

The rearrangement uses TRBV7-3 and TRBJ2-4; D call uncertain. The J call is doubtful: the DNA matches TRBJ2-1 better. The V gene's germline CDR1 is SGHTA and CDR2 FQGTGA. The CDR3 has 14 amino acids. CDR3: CASSPLSSSNEQFF. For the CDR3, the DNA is TGTGCCAGCAGCCCCCTGAGTTCATCGAATGAGCAGTTCTTC.

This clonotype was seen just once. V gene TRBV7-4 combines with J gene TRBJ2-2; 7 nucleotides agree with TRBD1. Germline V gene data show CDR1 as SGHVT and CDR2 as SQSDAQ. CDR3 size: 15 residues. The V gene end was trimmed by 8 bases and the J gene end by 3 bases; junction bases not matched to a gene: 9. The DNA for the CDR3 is TGTGCCAGCCCAACCAGGGGACAGTACACCGGGGAGCTGTTTTTT. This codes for CASPTRGQYTGELFF.

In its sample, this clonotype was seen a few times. This CDR3 reads CASRGGRYQETQYF. CDR3 DNA sequence: TGTGCCAGCAGAGGGGGGCGGTACCAAGAGACCCAGTACTTC. This chain links TRBV7-2 with TRBJ2-5; either TRBD1 or TRBD2 may supply D (6 bases each). Trimming pared 6 bases from V and 0 bases from J, leaving 11 bases between. The germline V gene encodes CDR1 SGHTA and CDR2 FQGNSA. The CDR3 consists of 14 residues.

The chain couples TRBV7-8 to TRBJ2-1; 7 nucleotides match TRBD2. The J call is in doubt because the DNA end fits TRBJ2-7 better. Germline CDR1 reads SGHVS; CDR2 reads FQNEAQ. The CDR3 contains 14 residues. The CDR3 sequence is CASSLKRDSYEQYF. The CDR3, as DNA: TGTGCCAGCAGCTTAAAGCGGGATTCCTACGAGCAGTACTTC.

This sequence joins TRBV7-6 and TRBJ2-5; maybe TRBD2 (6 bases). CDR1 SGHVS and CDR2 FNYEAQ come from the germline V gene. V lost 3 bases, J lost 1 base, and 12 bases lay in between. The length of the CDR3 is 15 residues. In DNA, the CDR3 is TGTGCCAGCAGCTTCTACCGGGACTTCCAAGAGACCCAGTACTTC. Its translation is CASSFYRDFQETQYF.

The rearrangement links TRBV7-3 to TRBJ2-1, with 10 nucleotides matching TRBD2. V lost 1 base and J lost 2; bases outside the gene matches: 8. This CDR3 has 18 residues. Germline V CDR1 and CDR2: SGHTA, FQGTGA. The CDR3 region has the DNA TGTGCCAGCAGCTTAATCCCTAGCGGGGGCCAAACCTACAATGAGCAGTTCTTC. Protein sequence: CASSLIPSGGQTYNEQFF.

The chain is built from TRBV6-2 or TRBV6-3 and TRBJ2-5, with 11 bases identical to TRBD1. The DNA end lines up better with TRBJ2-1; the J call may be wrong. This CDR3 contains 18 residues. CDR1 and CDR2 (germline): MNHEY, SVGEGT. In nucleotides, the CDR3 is TGTGCCAGCAGTGAAGAGGGACAGGGGGTCTGGGCCAAAAACATTCAGTTCTTC. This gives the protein CASSEEGQGVWAKNIQFF.

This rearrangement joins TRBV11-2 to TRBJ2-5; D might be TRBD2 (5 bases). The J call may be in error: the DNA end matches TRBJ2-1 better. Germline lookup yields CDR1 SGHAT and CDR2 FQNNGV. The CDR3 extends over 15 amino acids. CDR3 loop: CASSLVGVSANEQFF. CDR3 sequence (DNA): TGTGCCAGCAGCTTAGTCGGGGTTAGCGCCAATGAGCAGTTCTTC.